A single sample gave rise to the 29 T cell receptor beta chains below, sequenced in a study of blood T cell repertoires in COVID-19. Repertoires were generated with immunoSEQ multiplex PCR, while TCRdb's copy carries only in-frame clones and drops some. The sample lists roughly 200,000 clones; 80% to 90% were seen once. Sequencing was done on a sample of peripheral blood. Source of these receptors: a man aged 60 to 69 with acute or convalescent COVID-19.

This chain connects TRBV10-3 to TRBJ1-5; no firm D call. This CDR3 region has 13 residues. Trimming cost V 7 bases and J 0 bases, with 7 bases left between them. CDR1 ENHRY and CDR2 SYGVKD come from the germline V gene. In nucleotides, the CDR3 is TGTGCCATCATGTTATATAGCAATCAGCCCCAGCATTTT. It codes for CAIMLYSNQPQHF.

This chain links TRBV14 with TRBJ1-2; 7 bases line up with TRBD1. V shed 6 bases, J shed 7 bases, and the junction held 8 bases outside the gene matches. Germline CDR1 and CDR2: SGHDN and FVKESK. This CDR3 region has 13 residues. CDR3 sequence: CASRRTGAAGYTF. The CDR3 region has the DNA TGTGCCAGCAGACGAACAGGGGCTGCTGGCTACACCTTC.

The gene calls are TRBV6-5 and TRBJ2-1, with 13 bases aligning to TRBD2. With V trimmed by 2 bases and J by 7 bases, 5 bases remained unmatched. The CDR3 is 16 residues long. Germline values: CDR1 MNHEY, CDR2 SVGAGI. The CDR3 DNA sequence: TGTGCCAGCAGTTACACGGGACTAGCGGGAAAGAATGAGCAGTTCTTC. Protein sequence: CASSYTGLAGKNEQFF.

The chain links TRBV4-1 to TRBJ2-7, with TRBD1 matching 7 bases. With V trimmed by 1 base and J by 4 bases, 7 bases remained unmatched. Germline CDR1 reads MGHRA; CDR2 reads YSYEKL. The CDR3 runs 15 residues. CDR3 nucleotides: TGCGCCAGCAGCCAAGTCGCGACAGGGATTTACGAGCAGTACTTC. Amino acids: CASSQVATGIYEQYF.

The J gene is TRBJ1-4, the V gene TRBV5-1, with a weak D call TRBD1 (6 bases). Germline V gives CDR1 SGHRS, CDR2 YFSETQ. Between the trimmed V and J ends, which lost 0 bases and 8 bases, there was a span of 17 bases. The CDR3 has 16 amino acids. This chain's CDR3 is CASSLGTGPAGEKLFF. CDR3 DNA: TGCGCCAGCAGCTTGGGAACAGGGCCGGCAGGGGAAAAACTGTTTTTT. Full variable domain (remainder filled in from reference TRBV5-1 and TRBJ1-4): KAGVTQTPRYLIKTRGQQVTLSCSPISGHRSVSWYQQTPGQGLQFLFEYFSETQRNKGNFPGRFSGRQFSNSRSEMNVSTLELGDSALYLCASSLGTGPAGEKLFFGSGTQLSVL.

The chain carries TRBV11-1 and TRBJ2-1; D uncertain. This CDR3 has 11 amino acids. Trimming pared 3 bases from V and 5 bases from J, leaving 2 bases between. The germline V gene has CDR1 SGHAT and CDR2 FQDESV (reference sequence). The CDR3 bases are TGTGCCAGCAGCTTCGACAATGAGCAGTTCTTC. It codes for CASSFDNEQFF. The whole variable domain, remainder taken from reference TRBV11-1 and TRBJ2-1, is EAEVAQSPRYKITEKSQAVAFWCDPISGHATLYWYRQILGQGPELLVQFQDESVVDDSQLPKDRFSAERLKGVDSTLKIQPAELGDSAMYLCASSFDNEQFFGPGTRLTVL.

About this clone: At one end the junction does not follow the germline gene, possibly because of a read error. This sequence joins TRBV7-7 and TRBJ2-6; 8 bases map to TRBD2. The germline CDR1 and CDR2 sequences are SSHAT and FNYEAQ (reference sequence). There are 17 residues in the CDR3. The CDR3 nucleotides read TGTGCTAGCACCCCGGGAGCGGGAGTAGGTGGGGCCAACGTCCTGACTTTC. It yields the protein CASTPGAGVGGANVLTF.

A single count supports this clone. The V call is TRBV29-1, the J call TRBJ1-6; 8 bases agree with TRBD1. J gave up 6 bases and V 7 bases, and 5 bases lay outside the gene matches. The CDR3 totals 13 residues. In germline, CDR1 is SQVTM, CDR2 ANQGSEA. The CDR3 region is CSAQTGVNSPLHF. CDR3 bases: TGCAGCGCTCAGACAGGGGTTAATTCACCCCTCCACTTT.

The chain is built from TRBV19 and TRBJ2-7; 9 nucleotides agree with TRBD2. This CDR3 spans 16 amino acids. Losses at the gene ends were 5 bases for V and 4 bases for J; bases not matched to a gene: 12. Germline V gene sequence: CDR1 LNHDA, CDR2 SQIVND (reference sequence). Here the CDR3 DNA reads TGTGCCAGTAGTGCGTCGGCGGGAGGGCCTCGGTACGAGCAGTACTTC. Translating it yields CASSASAGGPRYEQYF.

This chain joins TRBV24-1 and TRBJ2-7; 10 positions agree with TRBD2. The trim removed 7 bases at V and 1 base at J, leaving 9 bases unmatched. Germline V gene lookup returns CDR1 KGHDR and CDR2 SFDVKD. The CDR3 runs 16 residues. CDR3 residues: CATRQGTSDLSYEQYF. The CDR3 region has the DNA TGTGCCACCAGGCAGGGGACTAGCGACCTTTCCTACGAGCAGTACTTC.

CDR3 DNA: TGTGCCAGCAGTTATAACAGGGCCAACAGGTCCTATGGCTACACCTTC. It codes for CASSYNRANRSYGYTF. The V call is TRBV6-5, the J call TRBJ1-2; perhaps TRBD1 as D (6 bases). This CDR3 is built from 16 residues. V lost 3 bases to trimming and J lost 4 bases, with 18 bases between them. Germline V lookup: CDR1 MNHEY, CDR2 SVGAGI.

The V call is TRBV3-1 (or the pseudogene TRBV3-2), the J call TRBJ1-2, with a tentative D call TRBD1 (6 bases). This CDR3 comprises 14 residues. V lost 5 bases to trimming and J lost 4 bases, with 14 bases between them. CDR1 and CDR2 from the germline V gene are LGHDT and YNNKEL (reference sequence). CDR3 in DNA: TGTGCCAGCAGCTCGGAACAGGGAATCTATGGCTACACCTTC. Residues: CASSSEQGIYGYTF.

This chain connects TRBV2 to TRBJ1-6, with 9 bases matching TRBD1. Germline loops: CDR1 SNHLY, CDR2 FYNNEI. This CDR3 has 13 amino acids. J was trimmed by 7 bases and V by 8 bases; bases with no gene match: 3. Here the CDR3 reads CASETGGNSPLHF. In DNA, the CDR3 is TGTGCCAGCGAGACAGGGGGAAATTCACCCCTCCACTTT.

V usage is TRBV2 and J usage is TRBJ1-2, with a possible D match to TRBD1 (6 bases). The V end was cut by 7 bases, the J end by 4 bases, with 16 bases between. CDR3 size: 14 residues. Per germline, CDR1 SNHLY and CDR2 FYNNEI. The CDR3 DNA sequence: TGTGCCAGCAACGAGGGGGGGCCAGGCTATGGCTACACCTTC. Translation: CASNEGGPGYGYTF.

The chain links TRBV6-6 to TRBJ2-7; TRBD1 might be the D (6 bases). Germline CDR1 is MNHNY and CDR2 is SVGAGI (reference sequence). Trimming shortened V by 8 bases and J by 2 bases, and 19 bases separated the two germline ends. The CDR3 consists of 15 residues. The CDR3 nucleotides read TGTGCCAGCTCCTCGATGGCAGGGGATGCCTACGAGCAGTACTTC. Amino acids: CASSSMAGDAYEQYF.

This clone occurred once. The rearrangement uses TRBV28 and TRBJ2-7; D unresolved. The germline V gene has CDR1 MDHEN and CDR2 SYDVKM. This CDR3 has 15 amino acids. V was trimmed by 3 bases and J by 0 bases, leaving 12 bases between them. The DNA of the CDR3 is TGTGCCAGCAGTTTCTTAGACACCAGCTCCTACGAGCAGTACTTC. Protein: CASSFLDTSSYEQYF.

Written as DNA, the CDR3 is TGTGCCAGCAGTTACACTAGCGATACGCAGTATTTT. It codes for CASSYTSDTQYF. The chain employs TRBV6-6 and TRBJ2-3, with a weak D call TRBD2 (6 bases). The V gene lost 2 bases and the J gene lost 6 bases, with 6 bases spanning the gap. Germline V gene data show CDR1 as MNHNY and CDR2 as SVGAGI (reference sequence). The CDR3 extends over 12 amino acids.

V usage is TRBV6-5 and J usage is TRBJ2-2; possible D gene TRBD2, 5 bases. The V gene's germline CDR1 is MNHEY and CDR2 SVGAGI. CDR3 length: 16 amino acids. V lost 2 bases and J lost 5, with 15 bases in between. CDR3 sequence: CASSYVGTRKTGELFF. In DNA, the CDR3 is TGTGCCAGCAGTTACGTGGGAACTAGAAAGACCGGGGAGCTGTTTTTT.

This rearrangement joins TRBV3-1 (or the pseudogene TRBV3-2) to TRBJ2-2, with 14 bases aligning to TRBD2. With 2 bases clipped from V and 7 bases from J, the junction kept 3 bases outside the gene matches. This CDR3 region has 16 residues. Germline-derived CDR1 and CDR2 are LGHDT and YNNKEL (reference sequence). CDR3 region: CASSQRGTSGSGELFF. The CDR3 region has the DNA TGTGCCAGCAGCCAACGAGGGACTAGCGGGAGCGGGGAGCTGTTTTTT.

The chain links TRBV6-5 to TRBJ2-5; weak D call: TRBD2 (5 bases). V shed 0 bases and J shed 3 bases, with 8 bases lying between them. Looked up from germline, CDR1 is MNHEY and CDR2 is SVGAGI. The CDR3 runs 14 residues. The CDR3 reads CASSYSTKKETQYF. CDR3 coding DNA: TGTGCCAGCAGTTACTCGACTAAGAAAGAGACCCAGTACTTC.

The CDR3 DNA sequence: TGTGCCAGCAGTCCTACCCCCGGGACAGGGGACGCCGGGGAGCTGTTTTTT. Translated, it gives CASSPTPGTGDAGELFF. The V and J genes are TRBV28 and TRBJ2-2; 10 positions agree with TRBD1. From germline, CDR1 is MDHEN and CDR2 SYDVKM. The CDR3 totals 17 residues. J lost 6 bases, V lost 5 bases, and 12 bases had no gene match.

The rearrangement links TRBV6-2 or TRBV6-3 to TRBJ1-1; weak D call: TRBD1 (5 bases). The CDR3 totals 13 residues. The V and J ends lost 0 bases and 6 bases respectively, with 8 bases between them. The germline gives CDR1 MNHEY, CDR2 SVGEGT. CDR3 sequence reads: CASSYSTVSEAFF. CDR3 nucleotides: TGTGCCAGCAGTTACTCGACAGTGTCTGAAGCTTTCTTT.

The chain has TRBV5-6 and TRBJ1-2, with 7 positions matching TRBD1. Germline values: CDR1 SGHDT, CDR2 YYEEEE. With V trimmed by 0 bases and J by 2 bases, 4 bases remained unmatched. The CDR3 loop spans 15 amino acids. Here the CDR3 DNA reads TGTGCCAGCAGCTTGGGGCGGGGACAGAACTATGGCTACACCTTC. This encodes CASSLGRGQNYGYTF.

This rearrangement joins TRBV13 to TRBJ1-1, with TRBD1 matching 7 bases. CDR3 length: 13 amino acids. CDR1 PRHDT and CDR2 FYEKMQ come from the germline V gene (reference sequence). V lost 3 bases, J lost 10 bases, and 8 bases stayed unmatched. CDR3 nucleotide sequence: TGTGCCAGCAGCTTCAGGGGGGCAAGGGGAGCTTTCTTT. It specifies CASSFRGARGAFF. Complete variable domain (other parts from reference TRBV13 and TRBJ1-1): AAGVIQSPRHLIKEKRETATLKCYPIPRHDTVYWYQQGPGQDPQFLISFYEKMQSDKGSIPDRFSAQQFSDYHSELNMSSLELGDSALYFCASSFRGARGAFFGQGTRLTVV.

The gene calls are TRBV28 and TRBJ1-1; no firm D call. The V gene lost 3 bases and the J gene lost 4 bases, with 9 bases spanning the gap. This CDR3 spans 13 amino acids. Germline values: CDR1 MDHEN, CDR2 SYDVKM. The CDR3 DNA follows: TGTGCCAGCAGTTTCCCGCCGGGCACTGAAGCTTTCTTT. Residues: CASSFPPGTEAFF.

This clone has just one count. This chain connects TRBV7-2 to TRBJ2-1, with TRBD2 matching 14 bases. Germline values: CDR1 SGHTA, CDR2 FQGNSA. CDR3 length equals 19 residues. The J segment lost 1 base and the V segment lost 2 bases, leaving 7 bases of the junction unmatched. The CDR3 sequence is CASSLSGTSGSGSYNEQFF. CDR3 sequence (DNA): TGTGCCAGCAGCTTATCCGGGACTAGCGGGAGTGGGTCCTACAATGAGCAGTTCTTC.

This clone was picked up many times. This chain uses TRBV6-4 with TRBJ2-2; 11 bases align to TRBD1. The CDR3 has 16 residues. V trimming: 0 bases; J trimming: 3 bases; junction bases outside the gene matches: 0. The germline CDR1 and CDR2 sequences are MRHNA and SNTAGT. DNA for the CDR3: TGTGCCAGCAGTGACTCGGGACAGGGGGACACCGGGGAGCTGTTTTTT. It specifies CASSDSGQGDTGELFF.

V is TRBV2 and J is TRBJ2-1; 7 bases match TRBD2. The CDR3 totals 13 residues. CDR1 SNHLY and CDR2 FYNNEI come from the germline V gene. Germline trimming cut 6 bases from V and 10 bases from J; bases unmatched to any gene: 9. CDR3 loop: CASRTSPRPEQFF. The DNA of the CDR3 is TGTGCCAGCAGGACTAGCCCACGACCGGAGCAGTTCTTC. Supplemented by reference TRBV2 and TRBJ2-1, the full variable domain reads EPEVTQTPSHQVTQMGQEVILRCVPISNHLYFYWYRQILGQKVEFLVSFYNNEISEKSEIFDDQFSVERPDGSNFTLKIRSTKLEDSAMYFCASRTSPRPEQFFGPGTRLTVL.

CDR3: CASSYRGQGLGEQYF. Here the CDR3 DNA reads TGTGCCAGCAGTTACCGAGGACAGGGGTTGGGGGAGCAGTACTTC. The chain couples TRBV6-2 or TRBV6-3 to TRBJ2-7; 9 nucleotides line up with TRBD1. The CDR3 is made up of 15 amino acids. Per the germline V gene, CDR1 is MNHEY and CDR2 is SVGEGT. Trimming at V came to 2 bases and at J to 7 bases, leaving 9 bases not matched to a gene.